These 13 T cell receptor beta chains were all obtained from the same sample, sequenced in a study of human T cells and chemical hapten exposure. Time point given: patch test 1, 2 weeks after DPC sensitization. Treatment specified: therapeutic diphenylcyclopropenone sensitization with weekly scalp DPC. TCRdb independently ran MiXCR on the RACE reads; one entry per CDR3 protein. The data hold around 380,000 distinct CDR3 sequences, with more than 4.5% observed a single time. The sequenced sample was whole blood, obtained in connection with sensitization to the hapten diphenylcyclopropenone (DPC). The receptors derive from a woman in her fifties or sixties with alopecia areata. Some clones in this sample may be carry-over from other donors' samples.

This clonotype was recorded many times. This CDR3 is CASKNSGWGEKLFF. The CDR3 DNA sequence: TGTGCCAGTAAGAACAGTGGTTGGGGTGAAAAACTGTTTTTT. The rearrangement uses TRBV27 and TRBJ1-4; no clear D. Trimming took off 9 bases at V and 7 bases at J, with 18 bases between the two ends. The CDR3 totals 14 residues. CDR1 is MNHEY, CDR2 SMNVEV, per germline (reference sequence).

This clonotype was seen many times. The CDR3 sequence: CASSYPDRGSDTQYF. Written as DNA, the CDR3 is TGTGCCAGCAGTTACCCCGACCGTGGATCAGATACGCAGTATTTT. The rearrangement uses TRBV6-2 or TRBV6-3 and TRBJ2-3; D is uncertain. The CDR3 length is 15 residues. The V and J ends lost 2 bases and 4 bases respectively, with 13 bases between them. Germline lookup yields CDR1 MNHEY and CDR2 SVGEGT.

This clonotype occurred many times. This chain links TRBV5-6 with TRBJ2-3; D gene uncertain. This CDR3 is built from 14 residues. Germline values: CDR1 SGHDT, CDR2 YYEEEE. The V and J ends lost 5 bases and 1 base respectively, with 11 bases between them. CDR3 loop: CASRRTWGTDTQYF. CDR3 nucleotide sequence: TGTGCCAGCAGAAGGACCTGGGGCACAGATACGCAGTATTTT.

This clonotype was seen ten or more times. The genes are TRBV5-1 and TRBJ2-7, with TRBD2 matching 12 bases. Germline V CDR1 and CDR2: SGHRS, YFSETQ. The CDR3 sequence is 15 residues long. V lost 2 bases, J lost 3 bases, and 3 bases stayed unmatched. CDR3 amino acids: CASSLTSGGSYEQYF. CDR3 coding DNA: TGCGCCAGCAGCTTAACTAGCGGGGGGAGCTACGAGCAGTACTTC.

This clonotype has at least ten counts. The chain employs TRBV9 and TRBJ1-1; D remains ambiguous. Germline V gene data show CDR1 as SGDLS and CDR2 as YYNGEE. This CDR3 contains 12 residues. V gave up 0 bases and J gave up 6 bases, with 6 bases separating them. As DNA, the CDR3 is TGTGCCAGCAGCGTAGTCACCCCTGAAGCTTTCTTT. Its protein is CASSVVTPEAFF.

This chain links TRBV9 with TRBJ2-5, with D perhaps being TRBD1 or TRBD2 (5 bases each). Germline V CDR1 and CDR2: SGDLS, YYNGEE. V was cut by 0 bases and J by 5 bases, with 8 bases left in between. This CDR3 is 13 amino acids long. CDR3 residues: CASSVGGDETQYF. The CDR3 DNA reads as TGTGCCAGCAGCGTAGGTGGGGACGAGACCCAGTACTTC. Full variable domain (remainder filled in from reference TRBV9 and TRBJ2-5): DSGVTQTPKHLITATGQRVTLRCSPRSGDLSVYWYQQSLDQGLQFLIQYYNGEERAKGNILERFSAQQFPDLHSELNLSSLELGDSALYFCASSVGGDETQYFGPGTRLLVL.

Worth noting for this clonotype: A much larger clone lies one base from this, so it may be a read error. Since the CDR3 does not end with the conserved phenylalanine or tryptophan, this likely comes from a read error. The V gene is TRBV7-2, the J gene TRBJ2-1, with 11 bases that match TRBD2. The V segment lost 5 bases and the J segment 7 bases; nucleotides outside the gene matches: 10. The CDR3 spans 16 residues. From germline, CDR1 is SGHTA and CDR2 FQGNSA. CDR3 protein: CASSPRHSGRANEQFL. In DNA, the CDR3 is TGTGCCAGCAGCCCCCGTCATAGCGGGAGGGCGAATGAGCAGTTCTTG.

This clonotype was recorded many times. The chain recombines TRBV20-1 with TRBJ1-1; no reliable D call. Per the germline V gene, CDR1 is DFQATT and CDR2 is SNEGSKA (reference sequence). The length of the CDR3 is 13 residues. V lost 7 bases, J lost 1 base, and 13 bases lay in between. For the CDR3, the DNA is TGCAGTGTTCAATACCAGGCGAACACTGAAGCTTTCTTT. Protein sequence: CSVQYQANTEAFF.

This clonotype was observed a handful of times. The chain has TRBV20-1 and TRBJ1-4, with a tentative D call TRBD1 (6 bases). This CDR3 spans 16 amino acids. From germline, CDR1 is DFQATT and CDR2 SNEGSKA (reference sequence). The germline V and J ends were trimmed by 6 bases and 2 bases, with 19 bases remaining between them. In DNA form, the CDR3 reads TGCAGTGCCAGGACATTTCAGGGGTTCACTAATGAAAAACTGTTTTTT. Protein product: CSARTFQGFTNEKLFF.

This clonotype was counted ten times or more. The V call is TRBV5-1, the J call TRBJ2-3, with a weak D call TRBD2 (5 bases). Between the trimmed V and J ends, which lost 4 bases and 2 bases, there was a span of 17 bases. Germline V lookup: CDR1 SGHRS, CDR2 YFSETQ. This CDR3 spans 16 amino acids. Here the CDR3 DNA reads TGCGCCAGCAGCCTGGAGGACCCTGGCTTCACAGATACGCAGTATTTT. Translation gives CASSLEDPGFTDTQYF.

The V call is TRBV28, the J call TRBJ2-7; D is undetermined. CDR1 is MDHEN and CDR2 is SYDVKM in the germline V gene. This CDR3 spans 12 amino acids. The V and J ends lost 11 bases and 5 bases respectively, with 16 bases between them. The CDR3 is CAVASMGDEQYF. DNA for the CDR3: TGTGCCGTCGCCTCAATGGGCGACGAGCAGTACTTC.

This clonotype has a count of ten or more. The chain employs TRBV4-1 and TRBJ2-1, with D possibly being TRBD1 (6 bases). V lost 2 bases to trimming and J lost 5 bases, with 25 bases between them. The CDR3 has 19 amino acids. Germline V gives CDR1 MGHRA, CDR2 YSYEKL. The CDR3 DNA reads as TGCGCCAGCAGCCAACTGGGTTTAGGCACAGGGCCTACGGACAATGAGCAGTTCTTC. Translated: CASSQLGLGTGPTDNEQFF.

The chain has TRBV11-2 and TRBJ2-5, with 7 bases lining up with TRBD2. CDR3 length equals 15 residues. With V trimmed by 4 bases and J by 1 base, 6 bases remained unmatched. Germline V gives CDR1 SGHAT, CDR2 FQNNGV. CDR3 residues: CASSSSGHSQETQYF. The CDR3, as DNA: TGTGCCAGCAGCTCTAGCGGACATTCCCAAGAGACCCAGTACTTC.